Below are 12 T cell receptor beta chains sequenced from a single sample in a study of cytomegalovirus exposure and HLA in healthy donors. Primers included in the PCR were 60 Vbeta and 13 Jbeta primers. Clones were sequenced by immunoSEQ multiplex PCR, and TCRdb holds only the in-frame ones, with some missing. Of about 93,000 clones listed, around three quarters are singletons. The specimen sequenced was PBMCs. These receptors originate from a man younger than 45 in good health and CMV-seronegative.

This sequence joins TRBV6-5 and TRBJ2-7; 8 bases are a match to TRBD1. The CDR3 covers 15 residues. Germline assignment: CDR1 MNHEY and CDR2 SVGAGI. The J segment lost 0 bases and the V segment lost 6 bases, leaving 7 bases of the junction unmatched. The CDR3 sequence is CASRPPGGASYEQYF. The CDR3 nucleotides are TGTGCCAGCAGGCCTCCAGGGGGCGCCTCCTACGAGCAGTACTTC.

This CDR3 reads CASSNDRVQTNYGYTF. For the CDR3, the DNA is TGCGCCAGCAGCAATGACAGGGTTCAAACTAACTATGGCTACACCTTC. V and J are TRBV5-1 and TRBJ1-2; 7 bases line up with TRBD1. V gave up 4 bases and J gave up 0 bases; unmatched junction bases: 9. Germline assignment: CDR1 SGHRS and CDR2 YFSETQ. CDR3 length equals 16 residues. The entire variable domain, with the rest obtained from reference TRBV5-1 and TRBJ1-2, is as follows: KAGVTQTPRYLIKTRGQQVTLSCSPISGHRSVSWYQQTPGQGLQFLFEYFSETQRNKGNFPGRFSGRQFSNSRSEMNVSTLELGDSALYLCASSNDRVQTNYGYTFGSGTRLTVV.

This clone is termed medium-sized. The J gene is TRBJ1-3, the V gene TRBV6-5; weak D call: TRBD1 (5 bases). Germline loops: CDR1 MNHEY, CDR2 SVGAGI. CDR3 length: 15 residues. Trimming took off 6 bases at V and 6 bases at J, with 18 bases between the two ends. DNA of the CDR3: TGTGCCAGCAGCGCTATGGGGGGGGTTGCAAACACCATATATTTT. It yields the protein CASSAMGGVANTIYF.

The chain couples TRBV10-3 to TRBJ2-1; 7 bases fit TRBD2. Trimming took 4 bases from V and 6 from J; bases not matched to a gene: 15. The CDR3 spans 17 residues. In germline, CDR1 is ENHRY, CDR2 SYGVKD. CDR3 sequence reads: CAISVRGEGPPPNEQFF. CDR3 sequence (DNA): TGTGCCATCAGTGTAAGAGGGGAGGGACCCCCGCCCAATGAGCAGTTCTTC.

J is TRBJ1-1 and V is TRBV27; 9 bases are a match to TRBD1. CDR1 is MNHEY, CDR2 SMNVEV, per germline (reference sequence). V lost 6 bases to trimming and J lost 2 bases; unmatched junction nucleotides: 10. The CDR3 loop spans 16 amino acids. The CDR3 loop is CASRRIQGAGNTEAFF. CDR3 bases: TGTGCCAGCAGGCGAATACAGGGGGCGGGTAACACTGAAGCTTTCTTT.

This clone was seen a few times. CDR3 DNA sequence: TGTGCCAGCAGCTTGTCGGAGAACTATGGCTACACCTTC. As protein: CASSLSENYGYTF. This sequence joins TRBV5-6 and TRBJ1-2; no firm D call. CDR1 SGHDT and CDR2 YYEEEE come from the germline V gene. V was cut by 1 base and J by 2 bases, with 6 bases left in between. The CDR3 loop spans 13 amino acids.

CDR3 in DNA: TGTGCCAGCAGCGACCTTGGACGAACGGGGGACTATGGCTACACCTTC. Residues: CASSDLGRTGDYGYTF. The chain carries TRBV11-3 and TRBJ1-2; tentative D call: TRBD1 (5 bases). Between the trimmed V and J ends, which lost 5 bases and 3 bases, there was a span of 19 bases. The CDR3 is made up of 16 amino acids. From germline, CDR1 is SGHNT and CDR2 YENEEA.

The CDR3 DNA follows: TGTGCCAGTAGCGGGACAGGGGCCTACTATGGCTACACCTTC. Protein sequence: CASSGTGAYYGYTF. The J gene is TRBJ1-2, the V gene TRBV19; 10 positions agree with TRBD1. The CDR3 consists of 14 residues. Unmatched junction bases numbered 4, after V lost 6 bases and J lost 3 bases. CDR1 and CDR2 (germline): LNHDA, SQIVND (reference sequence).

The chain recombines TRBV7-8 with TRBJ1-5; 9 nucleotides line up with TRBD1. V dropped 1 base and J dropped 4; count of bases not matched to a gene: 8. Germline CDR1 SGHVS, CDR2 FQNEAQ. This CDR3 is built from 17 residues. For the CDR3, the DNA is TGTGCCAGCAGCTTAGGAAGATTGGGACAGGGTAATCAGCCCCAGCATTTT. It translates to CASSLGRLGQGNQPQHF.

V is TRBV10-3 and J is TRBJ1-2; unclear D gene. Germline V gene lookup returns CDR1 ENHRY and CDR2 SYGVKD. With 5 bases removed from V and 6 bases from J, the gap between germline ends came to 10 bases. CDR3 length equals 12 residues. CDR3 sequence: CAISNGYNGYTF. CDR3 nucleotides: TGTGCCATCAGTAACGGGTATAATGGCTACACCTTC.

This clone was observed a single time. This chain uses TRBV9 with TRBJ1-5, with D perhaps matching TRBD1 (5 bases). CDR3 size: 16 residues. Germline loops: CDR1 SGDLS, CDR2 YYNGEE. The V end lost 9 bases, the J end lost 6 bases, and 25 bases lay between the germline ends. This CDR3 is CATTPTGVNFLQPQHF. The CDR3 nucleotides are TGTGCCACCACCCCAACAGGAGTCAATTTTCTTCAGCCCCAGCATTTT.

The V call is TRBV27, the J call TRBJ2-7; weak D call: TRBD1 (6 bases). V lost 4 bases and J lost 4, with 20 bases in between. Germline-derived CDR1 and CDR2 are MNHEY and SMNVEV (reference sequence). The CDR3 loop spans 16 amino acids. CDR3 sequence (DNA): TGTGCCAGCAGTTCTCCTGGGGGCCGAATGGGTTACGAGCAGTACTTC. Amino acids: CASSSPGGRMGYEQYF.